This T cell receptor (beta chain) came from a study of cytomegalovirus exposure and HLA in healthy donors. Findings and limits, study-wide: A later analysis found that most CMV-associated TCR beta chains appeared HLA-restricted. TCR association rates varied by HLA locus in a later analysis, with DRB1 highest and HLA-C lowest.

PCR amplification relied on 60 Vbeta primers (plus 13 Jbeta primers). Method: immunoSEQ multiplex PCR; TCRdb's copy keeps in-frame clones and lacks some. The table shows 120,000 or so clones, with 81% occurring only once. This CDR3 has 11 amino acids. V shed 5 bases and J shed 9 bases, with 8 bases lying between them. The germline V gene encodes CDR1 SGHVS and CDR2 FQNEAQ. A note on this clone: Its antigen is currently unknown.

The genes are TRBV7-8 and TRBJ2-1; D gene unclear. The source is a man aged 18 to 30 in good health and CMV-seropositive. Sequenced input: PBMCs. The CDR3 DNA is TGTGCCAGCAGCCCCCCCGGTGAGCAGTTCTTC. This encodes CASSPPGEQFF.